One sample yielded the 27 T cell receptor beta chains listed below, sequenced in a study of cytomegalovirus exposure and HLA in healthy donors. Vbeta (60) and Jbeta (13) primers were used in the PCR. Sequencing used immunoSEQ multiplex PCR; TCRdb keeps in-frame clones, though not all of them. The data hold some 66,000 clones, with approximately 75% observed a single time. The sample comprised PBMCs. These receptors were obtained from a man aged 60 to 69 in good health and CMV-seropositive.

This chain connects TRBV5-5 to TRBJ1-2; tentative D call: TRBD1 (6 bases). This CDR3 comprises 13 residues. Trimming removed 0 bases at V and 4 bases at J, with 7 bases between. The germline gives CDR1 SGHKS, CDR2 YYEKEE (reference sequence). CDR3 in DNA: TGTGCCAGCAGCTTGGTAGGGGGCTATGGCTACACCTTC. It is translated as CASSLVGGYGYTF.

The chain uses TRBV5-8 and TRBJ2-7, with D maybe TRBD2 (5 bases). Germline CDR1 and CDR2: SGHTS and YDEGEE. Trimming took off 1 base at V and 5 bases at J, with 10 bases between the two ends. The CDR3 covers 13 residues. CDR3 protein: CASSLRGVNEQYF. The DNA for the CDR3 is TGTGCCAGCAGCTTGCGGGGAGTAAACGAGCAGTACTTC.

This sequence joins TRBV10-1 and TRBJ1-1, with TRBD1 identical over 10 bases. The J segment lost 5 bases and the V segment lost 6 bases, leaving 3 bases of the junction unmatched. Germline V gene data show CDR1 as WNHNN and CDR2 as SYGVQD (reference sequence). This CDR3 comprises 13 residues. The CDR3 spells CASSGDRGTEAFF. CDR3 DNA sequence: TGCGCCAGCAGCGGGGACAGGGGAACTGAAGCTTTCTTT.

The chain uses TRBV7-6 and TRBJ2-7; 10 bases agree with TRBD1. Germline CDR1 SGHVS, CDR2 FNYEAQ. CDR3 size: 14 residues. Germline trimming cut 4 bases from V and 1 base from J; bases unmatched to any gene: 1. The CDR3 protein is CASSSDRGSYEQYF. In nucleotides, the CDR3 is TGTGCCAGCAGCTCGGACAGGGGGTCCTACGAGCAGTACTTC.

The CDR3 sequence: CASSITDTGELFF. Written as DNA, the CDR3 is TGTGCCAGTAGTATTACTGACACCGGGGAGCTGTTTTTT. The rearrangement joins TRBV19 to TRBJ2-2; D ambiguous. CDR3 length equals 13 residues. Germline V gives CDR1 LNHDA, CDR2 SQIVND (reference sequence). Trimming removed 3 bases from V and 3 bases from J, with 5 bases in between.

The chain links TRBV9 to TRBJ1-5; maybe TRBD1 (6 bases). The CDR3 loop spans 15 amino acids. Trimming stripped 5 bases from V and 1 base from J, with 13 bases between. Germline V gene lookup returns CDR1 SGDLS and CDR2 YYNGEE. CDR3 DNA: TGTGCCAGCAGTCTTGGACAGATCAGCAATCAGCCCCAGCATTTT. This translates into CASSLGQISNQPQHF.

The table lists this clone with a count of one. The chain employs TRBV19 and TRBJ2-1; TRBD2 aligns across 12 bases. The CDR3 consists of 17 residues. Germline V gene sequence: CDR1 LNHDA, CDR2 SQIVND (reference sequence). V lost 2 bases, J lost 8 bases, and 10 bases stayed unmatched. The CDR3 loop reads CASSILATSGGQYEQFF. CDR3 DNA sequence: TGTGCCAGTAGTATACTCGCCACTAGCGGGGGGCAGTATGAGCAGTTCTTC.

The chain couples TRBV5-6 to TRBJ2-3; 10 bases fit TRBD1. CDR3 length equals 18 residues. Germline CDR1 is SGHDT and CDR2 is YYEEEE. The ends lost 4 bases at V and 3 bases at J; junction bases unmatched: 14. This CDR3 is CASSNRDRGRVGTDTQYF. The CDR3 DNA sequence: TGTGCCAGCAGCAACCGGGACAGGGGCAGGGTTGGGACAGATACGCAGTATTTT.

This clone was detected a few times. The genes are TRBV7-9 and TRBJ2-5, with D perhaps matching TRBD1 (6 bases). The CDR3 sequence is 15 residues long. V lost 3 bases and J 7 bases, leaving 18 bases between the germline ends. Germline CDR1 reads SEHNR; CDR2 reads FQNEAQ (reference sequence). The CDR3 DNA follows: TGTGCCAGCAGCTTTCCTGACAGGCGAGGGACGACCCAGTACTTC. It specifies CASSFPDRRGTTQYF.

V gene TRBV29-1 combines with J gene TRBJ2-7; D is ambiguous. This CDR3 is built from 12 residues. With 3 bases removed from V and 6 bases from J, the gap between germline ends came to 12 bases. Germline V gene sequence: CDR1 SQVTM, CDR2 ANQGSEA. The CDR3 DNA is TGCAGCGTTGACGAGGAGCTCGGCGAGCAGTACTTC. It encodes CSVDEELGEQYF.

V is TRBV7-6 and J is TRBJ2-1; maybe TRBD1 (6 bases). Germline assignment: CDR1 SGHVS and CDR2 FNYEAQ. Trimming removed 0 bases from V and 1 base from J, with 13 bases in between. CDR3 length: 17 residues. The CDR3 DNA follows: TGTGCCAGCAGCTTAGCAGGAGGCAGGGGATCCTACAATGAGCAGTTCTTC. Protein sequence: CASSLAGGRGSYNEQFF.

This rearrangement joins TRBV5-1 to TRBJ1-1; D is perhaps TRBD1 (5 bases). Trimming took 4 bases from V and 0 from J, leaving 10 bases between them. This CDR3 comprises 14 residues. Germline CDR1 is SGHRS and CDR2 is YFSETQ. The CDR3 sequence is CASSDTGMNTEAFF. DNA of the CDR3: TGCGCCAGCAGCGATACAGGAATGAACACTGAAGCTTTCTTT.

The V call is TRBV7-6, the J call TRBJ1-2, with D possibly being TRBD1 (6 bases). CDR3 length equals 15 residues. The V gene's germline CDR1 is SGHVS and CDR2 FNYEAQ. V lost 1 base to trimming and J lost 2 bases, with 11 bases between them. The CDR3 bases are TGTGCCAGCAGCTTAGGGGTGGGGGCGAACTATGGCTACACCTTC. It is translated as CASSLGVGANYGYTF.

The chain links TRBV6-1 to TRBJ1-5; no definite D call. V lost 10 bases to trimming and J lost 0 bases, with 10 bases between them. CDR3 size: 13 residues. Germline loops: CDR1 MNHNS, CDR2 SASEGT. Here the CDR3 DNA reads TGTGCCACTGGGTGGGCTAGCAATCAGCCCCAGCATTTT. Protein product: CATGWASNQPQHF.

CDR3 nucleotides: TGCGCCAGCAGCTCGGGGACTAGCGGGATAACAGATACGCAGTATTTT. It yields the protein CASSSGTSGITDTQYF. The rearrangement links TRBV5-1 to TRBJ2-3; 13 nucleotides line up with TRBD2. V gave up 3 bases and J gave up 3 bases; unmatched junction bases: 4. CDR1 and CDR2 (germline): SGHRS, YFSETQ. The CDR3 contains 16 residues.

This clone is labeled as medium-sized. The rearrangement links TRBV11-3 to TRBJ1-2, with D maybe TRBD1 (5 bases). The CDR3 is 13 amino acids. Germline V gene data show CDR1 as SGHNT and CDR2 as YENEEA. V dropped 5 bases and J dropped 4 bases, with 11 bases sitting between them. CDR3 in amino acids: CASSPGGGYGYTF. CDR3 coding DNA: TGTGCCAGCAGCCCCGGGGGGGGCTATGGCTACACCTTC. Full variable domain (outside the CDR3, taken from reference TRBV11-3 and TRBJ1-2): EAGVVQSPRYKIIEKKQPVAFWCNPISGHNTLYWYLQNLGQGPELLIRYENEEAVDDSQLPKDRFSAERLKGVDSTLKIQPAELGDSAVYLCASSPGGGYGYTFGSGTRLTVV.

The chain combines TRBV5-1 with TRBJ2-7; maybe TRBD2 (7 bases). The CDR3 has 15 amino acids. Between the trimmed V and J ends, which lost 0 bases and 6 bases, there was a span of 16 bases. Germline CDR1 SGHRS, CDR2 YFSETQ. CDR3 sequence: CASSLAGGRVGEQYF. The DNA for the CDR3 is TGCGCCAGCAGCTTGGCCGGGGGGCGCGTAGGCGAGCAGTACTTC.

This chain links TRBV7-2 with TRBJ1-1; D is uncertain. The germline V gene has CDR1 SGHTA and CDR2 FQGNSA. This CDR3 comprises 13 residues. The V and J ends lost 2 bases and 4 bases respectively, with 8 bases between them. DNA of the CDR3: TGTGCCAGCAGCTTAACGAGGGTCACTGAAGCTTTCTTT. Amino acids: CASSLTRVTEAFF.

This chain uses TRBV5-6 with TRBJ2-7; maybe TRBD1 (6 bases). Deletions cut 5 bases from V and 2 bases from J, with 17 bases between. The CDR3 loop spans 15 amino acids. Germline lookup yields CDR1 SGHDT and CDR2 YYEEEE. CDR3 in amino acids: CASSSTGLSAYEQYF. CDR3 DNA: TGTGCCAGCAGTTCCACAGGGCTTAGTGCCTACGAGCAGTACTTC.

The chain joins TRBV10-2 to TRBJ1-2; no clear D gene. CDR1 is WSHSY, CDR2 SAAADI, per germline. The CDR3 spans 16 residues. The V and J ends lost 4 bases and 1 base respectively, with 16 bases between them. The CDR3 loop is CASSGLEVSGNYGYTF. The CDR3 DNA reads TGCGCCAGCAGTGGGCTAGAGGTTAGCGGTAACTATGGCTACACCTTC.

This sequence joins TRBV4-1 and TRBJ2-1, with 8 bases lining up with TRBD1. Germline lookup yields CDR1 MGHRA and CDR2 YSYEKL. V trimming: 2 bases; J trimming: 2 bases; junction bases outside the gene matches: 2. The CDR3 is 15 amino acids. For the CDR3, the DNA is TGCGCCAGCAGCCAATCGGACAGGGCCTACAATGAGCAGTTCTTC. It yields the protein CASSQSDRAYNEQFF.

This chain joins TRBV5-5 and TRBJ1-2; 9 nucleotides align to TRBD1. This CDR3 is 13 amino acids long. The germline V gene has CDR1 SGHKS and CDR2 YYEKEE (reference sequence). Trimming cost V 4 bases and J 8 bases; bases outside gene matches: 6. The CDR3 DNA is TGTGCCAGCAGCGACGGACAGGGGATCGGCTACACCTTC. As protein: CASSDGQGIGYTF.

The chain joins TRBV20-1 to TRBJ1-2, with 8 bases identical to TRBD1. Germline V gives CDR1 DFQATT, CDR2 SNEGSKA (reference sequence). The CDR3 has 11 residues. CDR3 in amino acids: CSLTGGYGYTF. CDR3 in DNA: TGCAGCCTAACAGGGGGCTATGGCTACACCTTC.

This chain uses TRBV27 with TRBJ1-1; D possibly corresponds to TRBD1 (6 bases). Germline V CDR1 and CDR2: MNHEY, SMNVEV (reference sequence). With 8 bases removed from V and 3 bases from J, the gap between germline ends came to 16 bases. CDR3 length: 14 amino acids. The CDR3 region is CASGRGLLYTEAFF. The DNA for the CDR3 is TGTGCCAGCGGCAGGGGCCTCCTTTACACTGAAGCTTTCTTT.

The rearrangement links TRBV11-3 to TRBJ2-5; 7 bases are shared with TRBD1. The trim removed 5 bases at V and 5 bases at J, leaving 14 bases unmatched. The length of the CDR3 is 16 residues. Germline V lookup: CDR1 SGHNT, CDR2 YENEEA. CDR3 sequence: CASSPRQAPRGETQYF. CDR3 sequence (DNA): TGTGCCAGCAGCCCTAGACAGGCCCCCAGGGGGGAGACCCAGTACTTC.

The chain employs TRBV9 and TRBJ2-1; D not resolved. Germline lookup yields CDR1 SGDLS and CDR2 YYNGEE. The germline V and J ends were trimmed by 4 bases and 8 bases, with 16 bases remaining between them. The CDR3 consists of 14 residues. CDR3 DNA sequence: TGTGCCAGCAGCCCCCGAGTAGCAGTTGATGAGCAGTTCTTC. Encoded protein: CASSPRVAVDEQFF.

This sequence joins TRBV18 and TRBJ1-1; tentatively, D is TRBD1 (6 bases). The V end lost 6 bases, the J end lost 5 bases, and 13 bases lay between the germline ends. CDR1 KGHSH and CDR2 LQKENI come from the germline V gene. The length of the CDR3 is 13 residues. The CDR3 region is CASSPGGLTEAFF. In DNA form, the CDR3 reads TGTGCCAGCTCCCCGGGGGGCTTGACTGAAGCTTTCTTT.